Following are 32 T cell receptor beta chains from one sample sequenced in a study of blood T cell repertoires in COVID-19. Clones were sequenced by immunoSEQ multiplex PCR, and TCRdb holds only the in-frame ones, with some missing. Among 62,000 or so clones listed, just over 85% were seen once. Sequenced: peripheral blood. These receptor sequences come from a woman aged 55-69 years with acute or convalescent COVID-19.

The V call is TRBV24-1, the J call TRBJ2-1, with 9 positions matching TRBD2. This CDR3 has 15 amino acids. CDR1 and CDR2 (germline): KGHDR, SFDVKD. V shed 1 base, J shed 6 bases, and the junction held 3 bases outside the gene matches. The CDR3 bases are TGTGCCACCAGTGATTTCCGCGGGAGGGTCAATGAGCAGTTCTTC. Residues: CATSDFRGRVNEQFF.

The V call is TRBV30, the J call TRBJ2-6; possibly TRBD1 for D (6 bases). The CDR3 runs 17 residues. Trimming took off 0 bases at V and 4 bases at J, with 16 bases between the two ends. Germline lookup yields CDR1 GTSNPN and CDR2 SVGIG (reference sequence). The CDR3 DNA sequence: TGTGCCTGGAGTGTACAGGGTTCATCCTACGGGGCCAACGTCCTGACTTTC. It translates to CAWSVQGSSYGANVLTF.

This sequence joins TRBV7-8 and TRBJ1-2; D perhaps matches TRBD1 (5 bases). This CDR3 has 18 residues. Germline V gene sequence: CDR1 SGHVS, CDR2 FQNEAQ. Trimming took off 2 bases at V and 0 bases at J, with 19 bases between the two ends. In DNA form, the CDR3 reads TGTGCCAGCAGCTTAACCGTGGCAGGGCCTCAAGCTAACTATGGCTACACCTTC. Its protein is CASSLTVAGPQANYGYTF.

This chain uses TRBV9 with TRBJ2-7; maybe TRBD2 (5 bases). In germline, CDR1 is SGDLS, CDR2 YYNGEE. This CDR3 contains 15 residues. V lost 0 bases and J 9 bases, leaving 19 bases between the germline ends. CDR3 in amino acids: CASSVGGSPMLGQYF. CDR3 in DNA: TGTGCCAGCAGCGTAGGAGGGAGCCCTATGCTCGGGCAGTACTTC.

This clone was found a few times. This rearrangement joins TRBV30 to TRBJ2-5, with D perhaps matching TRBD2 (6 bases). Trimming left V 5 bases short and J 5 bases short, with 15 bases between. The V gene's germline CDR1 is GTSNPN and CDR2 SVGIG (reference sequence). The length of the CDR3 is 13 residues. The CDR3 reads CAWGRRGRETQYF. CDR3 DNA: TGTGCCTGGGGGAGGCGGGGTCGGGAGACCCAGTACTTC.

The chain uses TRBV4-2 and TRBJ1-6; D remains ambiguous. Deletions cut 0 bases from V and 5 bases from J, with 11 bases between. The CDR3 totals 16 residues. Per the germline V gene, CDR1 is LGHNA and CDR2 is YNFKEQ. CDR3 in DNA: TGTGCCAGCAGCCAAGATGTAACAGCCGATAATTCACCCCTCCACTTT. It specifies CASSQDVTADNSPLHF.

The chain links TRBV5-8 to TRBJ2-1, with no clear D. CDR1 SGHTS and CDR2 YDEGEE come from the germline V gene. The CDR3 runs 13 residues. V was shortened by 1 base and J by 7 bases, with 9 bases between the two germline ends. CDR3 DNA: TGTGCCAGCAGCTTGTCGGGTTGGAATGAGCAGTTCTTC. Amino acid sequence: CASSLSGWNEQFF.

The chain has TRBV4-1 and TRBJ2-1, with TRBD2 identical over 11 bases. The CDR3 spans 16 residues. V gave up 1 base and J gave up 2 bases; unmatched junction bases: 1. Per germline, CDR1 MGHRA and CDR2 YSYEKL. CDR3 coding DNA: TGCGCCAGCAGCCAAGGACTAGCGGGAACCTACAATGAGCAGTTCTTC. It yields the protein CASSQGLAGTYNEQFF.

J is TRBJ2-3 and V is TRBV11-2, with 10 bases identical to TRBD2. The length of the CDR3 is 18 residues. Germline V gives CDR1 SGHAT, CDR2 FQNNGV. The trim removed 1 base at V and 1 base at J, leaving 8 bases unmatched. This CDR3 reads CASSLAPSGGRRTDTQYF. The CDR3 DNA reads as TGTGCCAGCAGCTTAGCCCCTAGCGGGGGACGACGCACAGATACGCAGTATTTT.

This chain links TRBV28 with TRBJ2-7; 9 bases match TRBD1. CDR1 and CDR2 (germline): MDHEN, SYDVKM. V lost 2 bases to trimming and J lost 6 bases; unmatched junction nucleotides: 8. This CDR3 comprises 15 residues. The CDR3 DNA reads TGTGCCAGCAGTTTACCCACAGGGGGCAGAGCCGAGCAGTACTTC. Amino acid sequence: CASSLPTGGRAEQYF.

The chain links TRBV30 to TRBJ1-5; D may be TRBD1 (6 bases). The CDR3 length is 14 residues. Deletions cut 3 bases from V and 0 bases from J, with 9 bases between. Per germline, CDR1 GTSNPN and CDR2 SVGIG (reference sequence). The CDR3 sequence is CAWSQGNSNQPQHF. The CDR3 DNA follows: TGTGCCTGGAGCCAGGGGAATAGCAATCAGCCCCAGCATTTT.

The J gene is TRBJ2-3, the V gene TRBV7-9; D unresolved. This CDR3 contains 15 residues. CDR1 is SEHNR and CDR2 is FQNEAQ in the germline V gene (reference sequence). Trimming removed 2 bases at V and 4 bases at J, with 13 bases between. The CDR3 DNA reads TGTGCCAGCAGCTTAACCGCGGCTCGGGCAGATACGCAGTATTTT. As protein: CASSLTAARADTQYF.

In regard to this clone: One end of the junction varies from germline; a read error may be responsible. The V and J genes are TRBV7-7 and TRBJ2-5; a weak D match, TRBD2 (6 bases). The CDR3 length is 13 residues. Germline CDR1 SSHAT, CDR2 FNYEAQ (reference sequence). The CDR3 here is CASSLGGRETQYF. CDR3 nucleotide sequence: TGTGCTAGCAGCCTGGGGGGACGGGAGACCCAGTACTTC.

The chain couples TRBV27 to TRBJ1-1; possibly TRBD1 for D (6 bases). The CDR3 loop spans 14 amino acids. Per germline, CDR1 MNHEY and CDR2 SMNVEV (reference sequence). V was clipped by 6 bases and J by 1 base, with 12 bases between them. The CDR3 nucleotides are TGTGCCAGCAGCACAGGGATAAGGAACACTGAAGCTTTCTTT. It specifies CASSTGIRNTEAFF.

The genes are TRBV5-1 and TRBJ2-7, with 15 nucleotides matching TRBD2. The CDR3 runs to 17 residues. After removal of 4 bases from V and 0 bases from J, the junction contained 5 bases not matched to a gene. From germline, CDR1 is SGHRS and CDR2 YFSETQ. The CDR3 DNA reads TGCGCCAGCAGCCAGGGGACTAGCGGGGGGTTCTCCTACGAGCAGTACTTC. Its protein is CASSQGTSGGFSYEQYF.

The CDR3 is CATSDSGLGPGTDTQYF. The CDR3, as DNA: TGTGCCACCAGTGATAGTGGGTTGGGGCCCGGCACAGATACGCAGTATTTT. This sequence joins TRBV24-1 and TRBJ2-3; tentative D call: TRBD1 (5 bases). Per the germline V gene, CDR1 is KGHDR and CDR2 is SFDVKD. Trimming removed 3 bases from V and 1 base from J, with 16 bases in between. This CDR3 has 17 residues.

The CDR3 DNA sequence: TGCGCCAGCAGCTTGGACAGGGAAACTGAAGCTTTCTTT. Its protein is CASSLDRETEAFF. The chain joins TRBV5-1 to TRBJ1-1; D is perhaps TRBD1 (6 bases). This CDR3 is built from 13 residues. V lost 0 bases and J 5 bases, leaving 8 bases between the germline ends. The germline V gene has CDR1 SGHRS and CDR2 YFSETQ.

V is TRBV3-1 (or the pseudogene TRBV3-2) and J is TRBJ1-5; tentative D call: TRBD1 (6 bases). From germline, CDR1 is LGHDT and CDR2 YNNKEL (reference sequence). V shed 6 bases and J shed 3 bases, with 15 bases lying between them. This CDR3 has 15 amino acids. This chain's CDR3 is CASSLGGGNNQPQHF. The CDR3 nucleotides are TGTGCCAGCAGTCTAGGGGGAGGGAACAATCAGCCCCAGCATTTT.

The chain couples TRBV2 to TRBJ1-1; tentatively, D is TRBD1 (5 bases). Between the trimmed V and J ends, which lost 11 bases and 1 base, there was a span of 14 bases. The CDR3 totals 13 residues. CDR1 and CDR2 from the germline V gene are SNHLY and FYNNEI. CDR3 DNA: TGTGCCGACGGGGGAAGTACGAACACTGAAGCTTTCTTT. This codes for CADGGSTNTEAFF.

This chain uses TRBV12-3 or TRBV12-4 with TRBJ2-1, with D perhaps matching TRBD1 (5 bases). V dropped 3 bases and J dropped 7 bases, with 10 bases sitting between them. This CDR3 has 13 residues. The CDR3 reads CASSFSTANEQFF. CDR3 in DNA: TGTGCCAGCAGTTTCTCGACAGCAAATGAGCAGTTCTTC.

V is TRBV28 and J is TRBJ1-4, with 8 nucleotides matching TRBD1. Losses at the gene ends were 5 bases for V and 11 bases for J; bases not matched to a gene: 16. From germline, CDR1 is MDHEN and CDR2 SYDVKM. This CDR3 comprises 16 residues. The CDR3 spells CASSPFGASGGGKLFF. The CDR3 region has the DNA TGTGCCAGCAGTCCCTTTGGGGCCTCAGGGGGCGGGAAACTGTTTTTT.

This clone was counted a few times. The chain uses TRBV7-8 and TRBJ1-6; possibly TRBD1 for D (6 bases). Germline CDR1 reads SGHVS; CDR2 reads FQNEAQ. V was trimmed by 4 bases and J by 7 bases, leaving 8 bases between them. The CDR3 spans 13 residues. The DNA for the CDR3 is TGTGCCAGCAGCTCGGACAGAAATTCACCCCTCCACTTT. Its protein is CASSSDRNSPLHF.

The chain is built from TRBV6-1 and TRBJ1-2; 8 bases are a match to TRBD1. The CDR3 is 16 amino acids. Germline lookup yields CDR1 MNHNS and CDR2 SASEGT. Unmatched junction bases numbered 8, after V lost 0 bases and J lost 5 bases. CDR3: CASSEAGRDRLYGYTF. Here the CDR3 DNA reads TGTGCCAGCAGTGAAGCCGGCCGGGACAGGCTTTATGGCTACACCTTC.

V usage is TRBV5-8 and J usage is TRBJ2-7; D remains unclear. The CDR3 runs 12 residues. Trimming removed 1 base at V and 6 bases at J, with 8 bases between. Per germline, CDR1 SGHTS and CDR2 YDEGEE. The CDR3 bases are TGTGCCAGCAGCTTGATTCGGAGCGAGCAGTACTTC. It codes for CASSLIRSEQYF.

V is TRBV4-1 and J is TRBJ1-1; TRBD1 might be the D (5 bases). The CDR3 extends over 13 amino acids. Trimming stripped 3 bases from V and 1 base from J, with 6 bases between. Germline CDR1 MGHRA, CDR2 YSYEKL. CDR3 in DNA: TGCGCCAGCAGCCACGGGGGGAACACTGAAGCTTTCTTT. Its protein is CASSHGGNTEAFF.

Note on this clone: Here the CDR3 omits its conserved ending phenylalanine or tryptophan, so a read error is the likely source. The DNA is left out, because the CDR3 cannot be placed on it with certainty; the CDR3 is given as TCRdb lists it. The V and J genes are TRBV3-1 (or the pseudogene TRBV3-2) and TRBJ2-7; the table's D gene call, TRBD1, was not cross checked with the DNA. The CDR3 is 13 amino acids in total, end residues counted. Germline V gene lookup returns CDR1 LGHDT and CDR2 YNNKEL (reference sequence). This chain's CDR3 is CASSQGPGTGHQL.

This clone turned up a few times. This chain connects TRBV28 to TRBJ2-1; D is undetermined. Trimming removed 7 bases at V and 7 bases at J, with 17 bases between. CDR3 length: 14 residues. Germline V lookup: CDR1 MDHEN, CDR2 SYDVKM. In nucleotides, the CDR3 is TGTGCCAGCACCGCAGGTGGAAAAAAAAATGAGCAGTTCTTC. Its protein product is CASTAGGKKNEQFF.

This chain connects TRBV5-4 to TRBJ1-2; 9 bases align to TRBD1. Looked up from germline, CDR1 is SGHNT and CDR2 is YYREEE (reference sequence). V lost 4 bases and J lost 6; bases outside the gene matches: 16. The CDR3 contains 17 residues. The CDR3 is CASSPISGTGRRDGYTF. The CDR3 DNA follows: TGTGCCAGCAGCCCAATTTCCGGGACAGGGAGGCGGGATGGCTACACCTTC.

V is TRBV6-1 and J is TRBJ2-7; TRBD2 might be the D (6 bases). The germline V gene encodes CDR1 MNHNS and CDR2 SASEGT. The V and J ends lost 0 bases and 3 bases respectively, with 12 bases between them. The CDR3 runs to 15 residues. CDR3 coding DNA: TGTGCCAGCAGTGAAGCGGTAGCGGTAAGCTACGAGCAGTACTTC. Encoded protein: CASSEAVAVSYEQYF.

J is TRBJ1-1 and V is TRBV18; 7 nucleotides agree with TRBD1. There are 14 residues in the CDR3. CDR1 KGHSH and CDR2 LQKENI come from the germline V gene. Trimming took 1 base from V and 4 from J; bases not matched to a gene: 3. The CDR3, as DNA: TGTGCCAGCTCACCACGACAGGGAGGCACTGAAGCTTTCTTT. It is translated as CASSPRQGGTEAFF.

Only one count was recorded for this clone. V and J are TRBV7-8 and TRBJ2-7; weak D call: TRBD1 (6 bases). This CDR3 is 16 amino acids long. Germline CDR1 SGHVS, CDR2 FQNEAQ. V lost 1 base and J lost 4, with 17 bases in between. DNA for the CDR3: TGTGCCAGCAGCTTAGGAATCGCCCAGGGGAGTTACGAGCAGTACTTC. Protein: CASSLGIAQGSYEQYF.

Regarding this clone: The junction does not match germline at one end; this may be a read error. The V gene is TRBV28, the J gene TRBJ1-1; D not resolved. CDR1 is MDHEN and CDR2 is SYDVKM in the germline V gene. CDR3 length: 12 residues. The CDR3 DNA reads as TGTGCCAGCAGTTTACCGGCCCCGGGGAGGGACTTT. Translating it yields CASSLPAPGRDF.